The T cell receptor beta chain described here comes from a study of monozygotic twins with inflammatory bowel disease. The study's findings and limits: Twins with IBD were found to have lower TCRbeta diversity (inverse Simpson) than healthy co-twins. Different T cell subtypes could not be distinguished.

Germline V lookup: CDR1 LGHNA, CDR2 YNFKEQ. This CDR3 contains 18 residues. With respect to this clonotype: The target antigen is unknown.

Investigators made cDNA in eight separate reactions per sample. TCRdb re-called the 5' RACE reads, yielding one record per CDR3 amino acid sequence without DNA. Listed are 150,000 to 200,000 distinct CDR3 sequences; 2.8% falls within the top ten. The receptor was derived from a human donor with ulcerative colitis or Crohn's disease, or a healthy co-twin of an affected twin (not recorded which). The specimen was blood. The chain links TRBV4-2 to TRBJ2-1; TCRdb designates TRBD2, a call that cannot be tested without DNA. The chain's CDR3 is CASSQDGLADSSYNEQFF.